What follows are 6 T cell receptor beta chains derived from one specimen sequenced in a study of identical twins. TCRdb fed the 5' RACE reads into MiXCR, producing one record per CDR3 protein. The table has a few hundred thousand distinct CDR3 sequences, 9.5% to 10% seen once; the top ten hold 2.5% to 3%. The same data also went into a second study, on yellow fever vaccine responses in identical twins.

The sequenced sample consisted of PBMCs. These receptors were collected from a woman aged 18-30 years in good health.

This clonotype was picked up many times. The chain has TRBV12-3 or TRBV12-4 and TRBJ2-3; D is unresolved. Trimming took off 6 bases at V and 4 bases at J, with 8 bases between the two ends. This CDR3 comprises 12 residues. This CDR3 is CASSLRADTQYF. In DNA, the CDR3 is TGTGCCAGCAGCCTAAGGGCAGATACGCAGTATTTT.

This clonotype has ten or more counts. The V gene is TRBV28, the J gene TRBJ2-2; 7 bases are shared with TRBD1. Germline trimming cut 9 bases from V and 3 bases from J; bases unmatched to any gene: 7. The CDR3 has 14 amino acids. CDR1 and CDR2 from the germline V gene are MDHEN and SYDVKM. As DNA, the CDR3 is TGTGCCAGTCCGACAGGGAGCGACACCGGGGAGCTGTTTTTT. As protein: CASPTGSDTGELFF.

The rearrangement joins TRBV20-1 to TRBJ2-7; D assignment may be TRBD1 or TRBD2 (6 bases each). Germline CDR1 DFQATT, CDR2 SNEGSKA (reference sequence). The CDR3 runs to 16 residues. V lost 0 bases and J lost 7, with 22 bases in between. CDR3 nucleotides: TGCAGTGCTAGAGATCCGGAAGGAGGGGGGCTCTGGGAGCAGTACTTC. It specifies CSARDPEGGGLWEQYF.

This clonotype was detected only a few times. The chain uses TRBV11-1 and TRBJ2-1, with D hard to call. Trimming stripped 5 bases from V and 0 bases from J, with 11 bases between. The germline CDR1 and CDR2 sequences are SGHAT and FQDESV (reference sequence). This CDR3 region has 15 residues. The CDR3 sequence is CASSQTLSSYNEQFF. CDR3 nucleotide sequence: TGTGCCAGCAGCCAGACATTGAGCTCCTACAATGAGCAGTTCTTC.

Many counts were recorded for this clonotype. The chain uses TRBV19 and TRBJ1-5, with a possible D match to TRBD1 (6 bases). The germline V gene has CDR1 LNHDA and CDR2 SQIVND (reference sequence). Trimming removed 1 base at V and 2 bases at J, with 9 bases between. CDR3 length equals 15 residues. The CDR3 region has the DNA TGTGCCAGTAGTATAGCGTCAGGGGGCAATCAGCCCCAGCATTTT. Translated, it gives CASSIASGGNQPQHF.

This clonotype has a count of ten or more. The J gene is TRBJ2-1, the V gene TRBV6-2 or TRBV6-3; D may correspond to TRBD1 or TRBD2 (6 bases each). V was clipped by 5 bases and J by 6 bases, with 14 bases between them. The CDR3 totals 14 residues. CDR1 MNHEY and CDR2 SVGEGT come from the germline V gene. The CDR3 sequence is CASSEGGHFNEQFF. CDR3 bases: TGTGCCAGCAGTGAGGGGGGCCACTTCAATGAGCAGTTCTTC.